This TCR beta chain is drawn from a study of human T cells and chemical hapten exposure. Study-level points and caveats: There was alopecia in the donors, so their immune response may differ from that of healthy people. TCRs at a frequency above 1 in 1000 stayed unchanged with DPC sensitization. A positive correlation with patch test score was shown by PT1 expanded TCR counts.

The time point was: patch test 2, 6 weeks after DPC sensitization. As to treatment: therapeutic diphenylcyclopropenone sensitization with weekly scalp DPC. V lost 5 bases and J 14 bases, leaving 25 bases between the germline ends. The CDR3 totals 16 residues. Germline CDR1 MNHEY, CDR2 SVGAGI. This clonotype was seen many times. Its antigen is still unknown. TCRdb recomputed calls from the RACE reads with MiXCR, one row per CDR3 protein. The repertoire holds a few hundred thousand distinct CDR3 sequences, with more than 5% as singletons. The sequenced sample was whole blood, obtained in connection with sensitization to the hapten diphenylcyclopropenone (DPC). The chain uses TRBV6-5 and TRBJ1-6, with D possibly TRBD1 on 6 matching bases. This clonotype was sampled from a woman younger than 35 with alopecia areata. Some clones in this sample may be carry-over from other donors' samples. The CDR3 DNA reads TGTGCCAGCAGTAGTTACCGGGGGGCAGTCCAGATGTCCCTCCACTTT. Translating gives CASSSYRGAVQMSLHF.